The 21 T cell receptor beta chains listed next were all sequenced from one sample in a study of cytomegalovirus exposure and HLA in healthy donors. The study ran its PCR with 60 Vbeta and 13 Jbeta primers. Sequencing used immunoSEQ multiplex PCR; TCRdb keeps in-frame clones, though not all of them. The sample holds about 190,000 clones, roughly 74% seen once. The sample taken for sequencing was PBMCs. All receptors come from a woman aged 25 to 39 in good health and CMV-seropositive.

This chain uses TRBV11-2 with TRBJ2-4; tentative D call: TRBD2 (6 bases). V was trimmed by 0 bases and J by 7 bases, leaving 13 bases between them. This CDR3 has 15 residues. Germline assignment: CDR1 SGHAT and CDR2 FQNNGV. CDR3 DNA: TGTGCCAGCAGCTTAGATAAACCCCGGGGGAACATTCAGTACTTC. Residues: CASSLDKPRGNIQYF.

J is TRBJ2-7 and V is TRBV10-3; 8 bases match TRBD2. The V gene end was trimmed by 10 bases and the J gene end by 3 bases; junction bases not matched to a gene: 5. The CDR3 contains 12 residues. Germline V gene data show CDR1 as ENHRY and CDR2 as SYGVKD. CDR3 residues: CATSTSVYEQYF. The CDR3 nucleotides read TGTGCCACGTCGACTAGCGTCTACGAGCAGTACTTC.

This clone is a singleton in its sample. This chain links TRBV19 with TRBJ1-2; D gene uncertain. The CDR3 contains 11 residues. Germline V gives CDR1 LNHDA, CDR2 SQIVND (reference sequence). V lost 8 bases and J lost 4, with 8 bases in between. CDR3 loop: CASESFYGYTF. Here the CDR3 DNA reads TGTGCCAGTGAGAGTTTCTATGGCTACACCTTC.

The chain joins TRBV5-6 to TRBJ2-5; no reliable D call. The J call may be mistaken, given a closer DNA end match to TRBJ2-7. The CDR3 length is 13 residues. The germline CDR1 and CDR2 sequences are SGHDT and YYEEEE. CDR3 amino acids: CASSLDGSYEQYF. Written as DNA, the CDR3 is TGTGCCAGCAGCTTGGACGGTTCCTACGAGCAGTACTTC.

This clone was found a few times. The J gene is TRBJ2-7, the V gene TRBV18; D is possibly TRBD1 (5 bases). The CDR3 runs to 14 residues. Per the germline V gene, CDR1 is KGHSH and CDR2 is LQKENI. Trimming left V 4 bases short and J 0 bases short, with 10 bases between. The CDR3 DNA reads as TGTGCCAGCTCACGGCAGGGTCGCTCCTACGAGCAGTACTTC. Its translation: CASSRQGRSYEQYF.

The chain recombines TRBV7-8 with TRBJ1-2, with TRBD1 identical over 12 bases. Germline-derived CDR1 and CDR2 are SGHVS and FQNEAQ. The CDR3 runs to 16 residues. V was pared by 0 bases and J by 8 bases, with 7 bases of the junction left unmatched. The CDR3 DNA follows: TGTGCCAGCAGCTTAGCGAACTTAGGGACAGGGGGCGGCTACACCTTC. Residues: CASSLANLGTGGGYTF.

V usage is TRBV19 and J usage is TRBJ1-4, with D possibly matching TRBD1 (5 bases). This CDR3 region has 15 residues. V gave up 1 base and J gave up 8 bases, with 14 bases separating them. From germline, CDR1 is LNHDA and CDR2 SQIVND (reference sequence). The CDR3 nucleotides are TGTGCCAGTAGTATAGCCGGGACGGAGGGAGAAAAACTGTTTTTT. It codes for CASSIAGTEGEKLFF.

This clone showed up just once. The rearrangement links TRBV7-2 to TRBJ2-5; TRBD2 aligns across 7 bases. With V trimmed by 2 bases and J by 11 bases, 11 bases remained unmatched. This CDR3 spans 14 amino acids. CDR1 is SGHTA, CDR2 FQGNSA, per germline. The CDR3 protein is CASSLRSGTREQYF. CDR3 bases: TGTGCCAGCAGCTTACGAAGCGGGACCAGGGAGCAGTACTTC.

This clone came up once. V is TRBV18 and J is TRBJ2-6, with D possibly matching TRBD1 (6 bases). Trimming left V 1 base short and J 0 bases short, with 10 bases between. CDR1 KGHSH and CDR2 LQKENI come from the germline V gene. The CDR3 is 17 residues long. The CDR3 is CASSPRRGGSGANVLTF. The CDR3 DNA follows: TGTGCCAGCTCACCACGCAGGGGCGGCTCTGGGGCCAACGTCCTGACTTTC.

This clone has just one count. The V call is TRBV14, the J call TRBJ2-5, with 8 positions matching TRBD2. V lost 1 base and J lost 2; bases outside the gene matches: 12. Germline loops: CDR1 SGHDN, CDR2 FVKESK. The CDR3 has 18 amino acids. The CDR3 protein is CASSQVSERPGGQETQYF. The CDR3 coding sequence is TGTGCCAGCAGCCAAGTAAGCGAAAGGCCGGGAGGGCAAGAGACCCAGTACTTC.

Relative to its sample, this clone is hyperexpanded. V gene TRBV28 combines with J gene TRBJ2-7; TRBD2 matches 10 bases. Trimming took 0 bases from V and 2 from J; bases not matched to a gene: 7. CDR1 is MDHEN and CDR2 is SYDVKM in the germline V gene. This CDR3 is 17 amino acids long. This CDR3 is CASSLWSAGGLAYEQYF. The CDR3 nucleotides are TGTGCCAGCAGTTTATGGTCAGCGGGAGGGCTCGCCTACGAGCAGTACTTC. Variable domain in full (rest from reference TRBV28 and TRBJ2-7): DVKVTQSSRYLVKRTGEKVFLECVQDMDHENMFWYRQDPGLGLRLIYFSYDVKMKEKGDIPEGYSVSREKKERFSLILESASTNQTSMYLCASSLWSAGGLAYEQYFGPGTRLTVT.

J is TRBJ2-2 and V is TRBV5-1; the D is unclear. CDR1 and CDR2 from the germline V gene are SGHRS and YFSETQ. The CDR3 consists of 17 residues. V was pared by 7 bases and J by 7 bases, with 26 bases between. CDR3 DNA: TGCGCCAGCGCTTCCCTCAGACCAAGCGACCTAGGCGGGGAGCTGTTTTTT. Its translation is CASASLRPSDLGGELFF.

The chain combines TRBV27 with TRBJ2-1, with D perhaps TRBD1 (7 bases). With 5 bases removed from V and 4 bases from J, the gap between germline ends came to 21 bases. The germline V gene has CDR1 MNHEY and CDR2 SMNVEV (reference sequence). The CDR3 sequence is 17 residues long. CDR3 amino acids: CASSTRTTRGPYNEQFF. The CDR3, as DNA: TGTGCCAGCAGTACTCGGACTACGAGGGGGCCATACAATGAGCAGTTCTTC.

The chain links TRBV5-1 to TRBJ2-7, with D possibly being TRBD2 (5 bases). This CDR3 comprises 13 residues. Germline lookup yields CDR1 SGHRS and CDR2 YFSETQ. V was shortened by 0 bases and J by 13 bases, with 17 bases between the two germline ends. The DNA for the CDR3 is TGCGCCAGCAGCTTGGCCCTAGGAGACTATTCATACTTC. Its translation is CASSLALGDYSYF.

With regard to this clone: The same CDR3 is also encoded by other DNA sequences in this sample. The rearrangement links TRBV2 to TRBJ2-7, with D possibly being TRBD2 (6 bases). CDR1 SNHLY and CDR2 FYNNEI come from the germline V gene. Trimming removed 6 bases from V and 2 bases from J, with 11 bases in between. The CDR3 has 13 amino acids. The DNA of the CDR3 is TGTGCCAGCAGGCGGGACTCAGCCTACGAGCAGTACTTC. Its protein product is CASRRDSAYEQYF.

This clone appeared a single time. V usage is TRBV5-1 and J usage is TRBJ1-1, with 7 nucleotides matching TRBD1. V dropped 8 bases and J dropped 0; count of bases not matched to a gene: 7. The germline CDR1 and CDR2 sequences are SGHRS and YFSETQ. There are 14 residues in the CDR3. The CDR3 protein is CARLGGQMNTEAFF. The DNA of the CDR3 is TGCGCCAGACTGGGGGGACAGATGAACACTGAAGCTTTCTTT.

The CDR3 nucleotides are TGTGCCAGTAAGGTCAGGGGTTCTAACGAGCAGTACTTC. Encoded protein: CASKVRGSNEQYF. The rearrangement links TRBV19 to TRBJ2-7; D possibly corresponds to TRBD1 (6 bases). Germline V gives CDR1 LNHDA, CDR2 SQIVND (reference sequence). The length of the CDR3 is 13 residues. Trimming cost V 7 bases and J 5 bases, with 15 bases left between them. Looking up the rest from reference TRBV19 and TRBJ2-7 gives the full variable domain: DGGITQSPKYLFRKEGQNVTLSCEQNLNHDAMYWYRQDPGQGLRLIYYSQIVNDFQKGDIAEGYSVSREKKESFPLTVTSAQKNPTAFYLCASKVRGSNEQYFGPGTRLTVT.

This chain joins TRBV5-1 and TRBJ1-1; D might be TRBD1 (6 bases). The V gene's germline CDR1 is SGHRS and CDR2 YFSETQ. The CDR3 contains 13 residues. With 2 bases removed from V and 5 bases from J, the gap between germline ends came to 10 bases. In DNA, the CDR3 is TGCGCCAGCAGCTTACGACAGGAAACTGAAGCTTTCTTT. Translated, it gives CASSLRQETEAFF.

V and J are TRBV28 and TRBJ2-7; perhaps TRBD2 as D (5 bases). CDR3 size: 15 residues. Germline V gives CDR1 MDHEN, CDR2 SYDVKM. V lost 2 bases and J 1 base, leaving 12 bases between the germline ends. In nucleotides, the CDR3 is TGTGCCAGCAGTTTACCCCAGGAGGCGTCCTACGAGCAGTACTTC. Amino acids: CASSLPQEASYEQYF.

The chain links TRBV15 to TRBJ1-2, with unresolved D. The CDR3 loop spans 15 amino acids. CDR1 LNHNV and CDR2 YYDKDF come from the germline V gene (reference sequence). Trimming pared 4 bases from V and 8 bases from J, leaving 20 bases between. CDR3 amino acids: CATSKMIGGPKGYTF. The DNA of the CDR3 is TGTGCCACCAGCAAAATGATCGGCGGGCCTAAGGGCTACACCTTC.

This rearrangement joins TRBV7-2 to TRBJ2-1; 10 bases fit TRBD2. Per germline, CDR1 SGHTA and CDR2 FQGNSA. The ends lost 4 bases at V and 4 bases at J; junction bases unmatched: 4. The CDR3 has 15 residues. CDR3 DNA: TGTGCCAGCAGCTCACTAGCGGGGACTTACAATGAGCAGTTCTTC. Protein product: CASSSLAGTYNEQFF.